What follows are 15 T cell receptor beta chains derived from one specimen sequenced in a study of Ad26.COV2.S vaccination and SARS-CoV-2 variants. The data were produced by immunoSEQ multiplex PCR, yet TCRdb's version contains in-frame clones alone and is incomplete. In the table there are 200,000 to 250,000 clones, around 89% of which are singletons. Treatment here: about 20 received Ad26.COV2.S at low or high dose, single or two shots; about five received placebo; per-sample allocation not given. On day 63 after the first injection, vaccine and placebo recipients gave samples. This material consisted of peripheral blood, taken in a trial of Ad26.COV2.S vaccine versus placebo. Receptors were obtained from a person aged 18-65 years who received the Ad26.COV2.S COVID-19 vaccine or a placebo.

This clone was recorded only once. This sequence joins TRBV6-5 and TRBJ1-1, with D perhaps matching TRBD1 (6 bases). This CDR3 is 15 amino acids long. In germline, CDR1 is MNHEY, CDR2 SVGAGI. The ends were cut back, 8 bases at V and 4 bases at J, with 20 bases in the middle. The CDR3 DNA sequence: TGTGCCAGCTCAGAGGTACAGGGAATAAGCACTGAAGCTTTCTTT. As protein: CASSEVQGISTEAFF.

This chain joins TRBV10-2 and TRBJ2-7; 7 nucleotides line up with TRBD2. V was clipped by 2 bases and J by 4 bases; unmatched bases: 8. Germline V gives CDR1 WSHSY, CDR2 SAAADI. The CDR3 runs to 15 residues. Here the CDR3 DNA reads TGCGCCAGCAGTGAGGCAGGGCTAGCGGTGTACGAGCAGTACTTC. Its translation: CASSEAGLAVYEQYF.

The chain combines TRBV5-4 with TRBJ2-2; 9 bases match TRBD1. The V and J ends lost 4 bases and 5 bases, in that order; junction bases with no gene match: 6. The V gene's germline CDR1 is SGHNT and CDR2 YYREEE (reference sequence). The CDR3 spans 15 residues. In DNA form, the CDR3 reads TGTGCCAGCAGCGGGGGACAGGGAGGGACCGGGGAGCTGTTTTTT. Protein product: CASSGGQGGTGELFF. Full variable domain (missing parts from reference TRBV5-4 and TRBJ2-2): ETGVTQSPTHLIKTRGQQVTLRCSSQSGHNTVSWYQQALGQGPQFIFQYYREEENGRGNFPPRFSGLQFPNYSSELNVNALELDDSALYLCASSGGQGGTGELFFGEGSRLTVL.

This rearrangement joins TRBV4-2 to TRBJ2-5; perhaps TRBD2 as D (6 bases). The V and J ends lost 6 bases and 1 base respectively, with 18 bases between them. The CDR3 consists of 16 residues. Germline lookup yields CDR1 LGHNA and CDR2 YNFKEQ. Here the CDR3 reads CASSHNPLGGQETQYF. Here the CDR3 DNA reads TGTGCCAGCAGTCATAACCCCTTGGGGGGCCAAGAGACCCAGTACTTC.

The V and J genes are TRBV4-3 and TRBJ2-5; the D is unclear. Per the germline V gene, CDR1 is LGHNA and CDR2 is YSLEER. The CDR3 is 15 amino acids. V dropped 0 bases and J dropped 7 bases, with 15 bases sitting between them. The CDR3: CASSQDKVDLGTQYF. CDR3 in DNA: TGCGCCAGCAGCCAAGATAAGGTGGATTTAGGGACCCAGTACTTC.

The gene calls are TRBV27 and TRBJ2-7, with D maybe TRBD2 (5 bases). Trimming took off 6 bases at V and 2 bases at J, with 11 bases between the two ends. The CDR3 consists of 13 residues. The germline V gene encodes CDR1 MNHEY and CDR2 SMNVEV (reference sequence). CDR3 residues: CASSPTGAYEQYF. For the CDR3, the DNA is TGTGCCAGCAGCCCAACCGGGGCCTACGAGCAGTACTTC.

This chain uses TRBV7-2 with TRBJ2-7, with TRBD2 identical over 13 bases. The CDR3 length is 15 residues. Germline V CDR1 and CDR2: SGHTA, FQGNSA. V lost 6 bases, J lost 5 bases, and 7 bases stayed unmatched. CDR3 nucleotide sequence: TGTGCCAGCAGTCTCCGACTAGCGGGAGGCCACGAGCAGTACTTC. This translates into CASSLRLAGGHEQYF.

The chain joins TRBV6-6 to TRBJ2-1; the match to TRBD1 covers 9 bases. The CDR3 covers 16 residues. J was trimmed by 7 bases and V by 4 bases; bases with no gene match: 11. Germline loops: CDR1 MNHNY, CDR2 SVGAGI (reference sequence). CDR3 residues: CASSLPGTGTRNEQFF. The CDR3 DNA follows: TGTGCCAGCAGTTTGCCAGGGACAGGGACAAGGAATGAGCAGTTCTTC.

This clone has a handful of counts. This chain links TRBV9 with TRBJ1-3; the D is unclear. This CDR3 has 15 amino acids. Germline CDR1 SGDLS, CDR2 YYNGEE. V lost 3 bases and J lost 7, with 17 bases in between. The DNA for the CDR3 is TGTGCCAGCAGCGACGCCAGAGGTCCCCTGAACACCATATATTTT. It is translated as CASSDARGPLNTIYF. Full variable domain (rest looked up from reference TRBV9 and TRBJ1-3): DSGVTQTPKHLITATGQRVTLRCSPRSGDLSVYWYQQSLDQGLQFLIQYYNGEERAKGNILERFSAQQFPDLHSELNLSSLELGDSALYFCASSDARGPLNTIYFGEGSWLTVV.

This chain connects TRBV6-2 or TRBV6-3 to TRBJ2-7, with D possibly matching TRBD1 (5 bases). The CDR3 covers 14 residues. V was cut by 3 bases and J by 6 bases, with 15 bases left in between. In germline, CDR1 is MNHEY, CDR2 SVGEGT. This chain's CDR3 is CASSYGAGSVEQYF. The DNA of the CDR3 is TGTGCCAGCAGTTATGGGGCAGGGTCGGTCGAGCAGTACTTC.

The J gene is TRBJ1-2, the V gene TRBV5-1; D is unresolved. CDR1 is SGHRS, CDR2 YFSETQ, per germline. The CDR3 has 13 amino acids. The V end lost 0 bases, the J end lost 8 bases, and 11 bases lay between the germline ends. CDR3 nucleotides: TGCGCCAGCAGCTTGGCCGGAACACCAGGCTACACCTTC. Protein product: CASSLAGTPGYTF.

The table lists this clone with a few counts. The chain uses TRBV18 and TRBJ1-1; D possibly corresponds to TRBD1 (5 bases). CDR1 is KGHSH, CDR2 LQKENI, per germline. CDR3 length: 14 amino acids. The germline V and J ends were trimmed by 6 bases and 1 base, with 12 bases remaining between them. Here the CDR3 DNA reads TGTGCCAGCTCGCAGACAGACGGGAACACTGAAGCTTTCTTT. It encodes CASSQTDGNTEAFF. The full variable domain, completed using reference TRBV18 and TRBJ1-1, is NAGVMQNPRHLVRRRGQEARLRCSPMKGHSHVYWYRQLPEEGLKFMVYLQKENIIDESGMPKERFSAEFPKEGPSILRIQQVVRGDSAAYFCASSQTDGNTEAFFGQGTRLTVV.

This chain joins TRBV6-5 and TRBJ2-7; 8 bases fit TRBD1. Looked up from germline, CDR1 is MNHEY and CDR2 is SVGAGI. J lost 7 bases, V lost 0 bases, and 5 bases had no gene match. This CDR3 has 14 residues. This CDR3 is CASSYSRQGSEQYF. CDR3 nucleotide sequence: TGTGCCAGCAGTTACTCGAGACAGGGGAGTGAGCAGTACTTC.

This sequence joins TRBV28 and TRBJ1-4; D is perhaps TRBD1 (5 bases). The CDR3 runs to 17 residues. CDR1 is MDHEN, CDR2 SYDVKM, per germline. Trimming pared 3 bases from V and 0 bases from J, leaving 14 bases between. The CDR3 spells CASSLWAGTATNEKLFF. CDR3 DNA: TGTGCCAGCAGTTTGTGGGCAGGGACCGCAACTAATGAAAAACTGTTTTTT. The entire variable domain, with the rest obtained from reference TRBV28 and TRBJ1-4, is as follows: DVKVTQSSRYLVKRTGEKVFLECVQDMDHENMFWYRQDPGLGLRLIYFSYDVKMKEKGDIPEGYSVSREKKERFSLILESASTNQTSMYLCASSLWAGTATNEKLFFGSGTQLSVL.

In regard to this clone: Other DNA sequences of this sample code for an identical CDR3. The rearrangement links TRBV18 to TRBJ2-5, with D unresolved. V gave up 6 bases and J gave up 3 bases, with 5 bases separating them. This CDR3 is 11 amino acids long. The V gene's germline CDR1 is KGHSH and CDR2 LQKENI. CDR3 DNA: TGTGCCAGCTCGCCCAAAGAGACCCAGTACTTC. Translation: CASSPKETQYF.